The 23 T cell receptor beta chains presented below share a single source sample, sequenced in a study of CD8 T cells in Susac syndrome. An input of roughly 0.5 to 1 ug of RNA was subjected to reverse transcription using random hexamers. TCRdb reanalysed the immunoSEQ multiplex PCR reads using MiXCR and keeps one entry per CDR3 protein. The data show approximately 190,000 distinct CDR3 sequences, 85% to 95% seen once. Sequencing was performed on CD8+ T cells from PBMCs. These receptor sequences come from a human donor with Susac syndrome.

This CDR3 reads CASSQGLAGATEEQFF. Here the CDR3 DNA reads TGCGCCAGCAGCCAAGGCCTAGCGGGGGCGACGGAGGAGCAGTTCTTC. The chain is built from TRBV4-1 and TRBJ2-1; TRBD2 aligns across 10 bases. In germline, CDR1 is MGHRA, CDR2 YSYEKL. V shed 1 base and J 10 bases; nucleotides not matched to a gene: 10. The CDR3 is 16 amino acids.

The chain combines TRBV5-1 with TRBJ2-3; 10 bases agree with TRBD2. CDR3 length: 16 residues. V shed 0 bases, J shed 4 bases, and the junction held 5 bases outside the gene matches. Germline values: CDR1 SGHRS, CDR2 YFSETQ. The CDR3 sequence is CASSLERLAGADTQYF. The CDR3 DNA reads TGCGCCAGCAGCTTGGAGCGACTAGCGGGCGCAGATACGCAGTATTTT.

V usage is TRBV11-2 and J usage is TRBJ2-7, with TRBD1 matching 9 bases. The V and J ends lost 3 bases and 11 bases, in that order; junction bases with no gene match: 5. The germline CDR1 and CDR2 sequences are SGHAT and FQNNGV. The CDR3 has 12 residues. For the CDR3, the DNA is TGTGCCAGCAGCTTGGGACAGGGAGTAGAGTACTTC. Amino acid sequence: CASSLGQGVEYF.

The CDR3 is CASSFDRAPYEQYF. The DNA of the CDR3 is TGTGCCAGCAGTTTTGACAGGGCCCCCTACGAGCAGTACTTC. The chain carries TRBV27 and TRBJ2-7, with 7 positions matching TRBD1. After removal of 3 bases from V and 2 bases from J, the junction contained 4 bases not matched to a gene. CDR3 size: 14 residues. The germline V gene has CDR1 MNHEY and CDR2 SMNVEV (reference sequence).

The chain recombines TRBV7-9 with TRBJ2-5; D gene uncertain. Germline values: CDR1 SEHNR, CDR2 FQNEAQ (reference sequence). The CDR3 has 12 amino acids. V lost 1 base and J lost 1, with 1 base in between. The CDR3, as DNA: TGTGCCAGCAGCTTAGGCCAAGAGACCCAGTACTTC. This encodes CASSLGQETQYF.

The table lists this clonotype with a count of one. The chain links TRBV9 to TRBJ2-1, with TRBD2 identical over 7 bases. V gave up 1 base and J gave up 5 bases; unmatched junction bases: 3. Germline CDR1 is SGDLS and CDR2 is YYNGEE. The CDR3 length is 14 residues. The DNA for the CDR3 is TGTGCCAGCAGCGTAAGCGGGGAAAACAATGAGCAGTTCTTC. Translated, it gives CASSVSGENNEQFF.

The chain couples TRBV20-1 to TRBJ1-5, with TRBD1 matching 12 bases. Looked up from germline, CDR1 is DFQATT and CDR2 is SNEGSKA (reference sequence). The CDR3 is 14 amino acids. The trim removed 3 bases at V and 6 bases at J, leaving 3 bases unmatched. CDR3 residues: CSASWDRGLQPQHF. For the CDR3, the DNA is TGCAGTGCTAGCTGGGACAGGGGGCTTCAGCCCCAGCATTTT.

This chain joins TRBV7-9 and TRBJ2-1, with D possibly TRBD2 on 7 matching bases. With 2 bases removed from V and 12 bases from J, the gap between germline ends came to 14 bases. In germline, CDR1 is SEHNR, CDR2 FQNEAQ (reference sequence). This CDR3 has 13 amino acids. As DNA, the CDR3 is TGTGCCAGCAGCTTAACTACTGCGGGGGCGCAGTTCTTC. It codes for CASSLTTAGAQFF.

Here the CDR3 reads CSGTGQSFNIQYF. As DNA, the CDR3 is TGCAGTGGTACGGGACAGTCCTTCAACATTCAGTACTTC. The chain uses TRBV20-1 and TRBJ2-4, with TRBD1 matching over 7 bases. The V segment lost 7 bases and the J segment 7 bases; nucleotides outside the gene matches: 10. The CDR3 has 13 residues. Germline V lookup: CDR1 DFQATT, CDR2 SNEGSKA (reference sequence).

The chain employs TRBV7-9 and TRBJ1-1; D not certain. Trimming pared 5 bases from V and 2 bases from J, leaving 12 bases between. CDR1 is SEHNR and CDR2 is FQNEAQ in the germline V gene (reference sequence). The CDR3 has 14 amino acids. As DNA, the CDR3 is TGTGCCAGCAGCGGAGGCGTCGGAAACACTGAAGCTTTCTTT. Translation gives CASSGGVGNTEAFF.

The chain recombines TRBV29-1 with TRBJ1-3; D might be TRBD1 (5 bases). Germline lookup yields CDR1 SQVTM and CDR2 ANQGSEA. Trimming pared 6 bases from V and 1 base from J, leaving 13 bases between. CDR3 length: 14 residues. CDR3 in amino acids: CSVLPGLSGNTIYF. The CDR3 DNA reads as TGCAGCGTATTACCAGGGTTGTCTGGAAACACCATATATTTT. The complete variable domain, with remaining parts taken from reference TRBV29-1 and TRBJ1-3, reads SAVISQKPSRDICQRGTSLTIQCQVDSQVTMMFWYRQQPGQSLTLIATANQGSEATYESGFVIDKFPISRPNLTFSTLTVSNMSPEDSSIYLCSVLPGLSGNTIYFGEGSWLTVV.

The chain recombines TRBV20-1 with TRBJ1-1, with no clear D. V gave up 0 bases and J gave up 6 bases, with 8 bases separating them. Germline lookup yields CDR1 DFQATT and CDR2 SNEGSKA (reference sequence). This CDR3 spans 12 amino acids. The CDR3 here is CSARDLWAEAFF. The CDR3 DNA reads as TGCAGTGCTAGAGATTTGTGGGCTGAAGCTTTCTTT.

CDR3 coding DNA: TGTGCCGCGGCCCCGCTGATAAGCACAGATACGCAGTATTTT. It encodes CAAAPLISTDTQYF. The rearrangement links TRBV15 to TRBJ2-3; D gene ambiguous. V was clipped by 11 bases and J by 0 bases, with 15 bases between them. This CDR3 spans 14 amino acids. In germline, CDR1 is LNHNV, CDR2 YYDKDF (reference sequence).

The DNA for the CDR3 is TGTGCCAGCAGCGTAGATGGACGGAACCAAGAGACCCAGTACTTC. This gives the protein CASSVDGRNQETQYF. The chain has TRBV9 and TRBJ2-5; D is undetermined. The CDR3 sequence is 15 residues long. The V gene's germline CDR1 is SGDLS and CDR2 YYNGEE. V lost 0 bases and J 0 bases, leaving 9 bases between the germline ends.

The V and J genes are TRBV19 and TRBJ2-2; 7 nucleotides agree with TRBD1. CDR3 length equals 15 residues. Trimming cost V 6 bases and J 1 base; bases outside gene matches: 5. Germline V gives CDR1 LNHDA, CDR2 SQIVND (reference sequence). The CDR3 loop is CASSKTGLNTGELFF. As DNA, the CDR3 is TGTGCCAGTAGCAAGACAGGGCTGAACACCGGGGAGCTGTTTTTT. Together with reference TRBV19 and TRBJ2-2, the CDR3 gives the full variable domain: DGGITQSPKYLFRKEGQNVTLSCEQNLNHDAMYWYRQDPGQGLRLIYYSQIVNDFQKGDIAEGYSVSREKKESFPLTVTSAQKNPTAFYLCASSKTGLNTGELFFGEGSRLTVL.

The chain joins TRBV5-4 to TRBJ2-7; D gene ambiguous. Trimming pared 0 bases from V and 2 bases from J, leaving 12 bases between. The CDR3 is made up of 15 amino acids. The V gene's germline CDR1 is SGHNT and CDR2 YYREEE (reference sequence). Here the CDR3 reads CASSLDGSGTYEQYF. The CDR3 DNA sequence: TGTGCCAGCAGCTTGGATGGTTCAGGTACCTACGAGCAGTACTTC.

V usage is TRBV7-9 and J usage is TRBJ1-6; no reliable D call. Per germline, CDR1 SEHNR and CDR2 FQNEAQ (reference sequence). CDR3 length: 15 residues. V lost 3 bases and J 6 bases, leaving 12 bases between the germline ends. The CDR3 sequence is CASSFVLSPNSPLHF. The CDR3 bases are TGTGCCAGCAGCTTTGTCCTAAGTCCTAATTCACCCCTCCACTTT.

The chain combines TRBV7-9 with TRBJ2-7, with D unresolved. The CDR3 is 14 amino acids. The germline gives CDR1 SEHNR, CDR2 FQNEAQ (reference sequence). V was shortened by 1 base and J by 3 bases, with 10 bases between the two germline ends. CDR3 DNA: TGTGCCAGCAGCTTAGTTTCCGGAAACTACGAGCAGTACTTC. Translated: CASSLVSGNYEQYF. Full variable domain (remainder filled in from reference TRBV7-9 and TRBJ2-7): DTGVSQNPRHKITKRGQNVTFRCDPISEHNRLYWYRQTLGQGPEFLTYFQNEAQLEKSRLLSDRFSAERPKGSFSTLEIQRTEQGDSAMYLCASSLVSGNYEQYFGPGTRLTVT.

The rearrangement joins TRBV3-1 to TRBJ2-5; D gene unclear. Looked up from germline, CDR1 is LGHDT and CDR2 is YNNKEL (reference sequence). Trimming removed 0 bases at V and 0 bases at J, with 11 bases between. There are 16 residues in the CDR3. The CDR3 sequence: CASSQEGRLYQETQYF. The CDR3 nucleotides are TGTGCCAGCAGCCAAGAGGGTAGGCTGTACCAAGAGACCCAGTACTTC.

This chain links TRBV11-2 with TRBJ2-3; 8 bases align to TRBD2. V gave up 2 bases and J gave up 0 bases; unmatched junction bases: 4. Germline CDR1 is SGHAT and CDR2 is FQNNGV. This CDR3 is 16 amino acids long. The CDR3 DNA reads TGTGCCAGCAGCTTACCAATAGCGGGGAGCACAGATACGCAGTATTTT. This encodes CASSLPIAGSTDTQYF.

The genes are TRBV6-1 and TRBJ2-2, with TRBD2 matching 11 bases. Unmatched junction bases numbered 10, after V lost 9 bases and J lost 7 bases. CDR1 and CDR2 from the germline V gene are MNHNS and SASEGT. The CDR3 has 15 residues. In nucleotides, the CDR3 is TGTGCCAGTCGAGATAGCGGGAGGGCGAACGGGGAGCTGTTTTTT. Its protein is CASRDSGRANGELFF.

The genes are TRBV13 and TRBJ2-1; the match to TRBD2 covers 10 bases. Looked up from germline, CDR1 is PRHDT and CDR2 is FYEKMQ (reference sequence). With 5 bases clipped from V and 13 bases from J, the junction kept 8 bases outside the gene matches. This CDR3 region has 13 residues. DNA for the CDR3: TGTGCCAGCAGCGGGTCAGCGGGGGGGCTCCAGTTCTTC. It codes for CASSGSAGGLQFF. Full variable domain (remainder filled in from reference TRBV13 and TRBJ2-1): AAGVIQSPRHLIKEKRETATLKCYPIPRHDTVYWYQQGPGQDPQFLISFYEKMQSDKGSIPDRFSAQQFSDYHSELNMSSLELGDSALYFCASSGSAGGLQFFGPGTRLTVL.

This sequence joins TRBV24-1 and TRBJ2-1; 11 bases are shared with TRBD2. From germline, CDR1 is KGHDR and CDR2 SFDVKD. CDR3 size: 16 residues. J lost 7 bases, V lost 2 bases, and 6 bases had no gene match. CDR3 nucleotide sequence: TGTGCCACCAGTGATTATCCTAGCGGGAGGCGGAATGAGCAGTTCTTC. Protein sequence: CATSDYPSGRRNEQFF.